This T cell receptor beta chain comes out of a study of blood T cells in healthy people across ages. The second PCR ran about 6 to 11 cycles with a sample-barcoded 5' primer and J-beta primers. TCRdb analysed the 5' RACE reads with MiXCR anew, one entry per CDR3 protein. Altogether about 1.1 million distinct CDR3 sequences are present, 35% to 40% being singletons, with the ten largest covering around 14%. Regarding this clonotype: Its antigen is undetermined.

Overall study results and limits: Researchers said unsorted PBMCs prevented a conclusive naive versus antigen-experienced comparison.

Trimming left V 2 bases short and J 10 bases short, with 3 bases between. Germline-derived CDR1 and CDR2 are MGHDK and SYGVNS. The CDR3 has 10 amino acids. Sequencing was carried out using blood. This sequence was found in a man younger than 35 in good health. The chain is built from TRBV25-1 and TRBJ2-1; no clear D. The CDR3: CASSEREQFF. The CDR3, as DNA: TGTGCCAGCAGTGAACGAGAGCAGTTCTTC.